This TCR beta chain was sequenced in a study of T cell repertoires in cytomegalovirus infection. Looking at the study overall: It was recently identified HLA-C-restricted and well-studied HLA-B-restricted CMV epitopes that the study used. In public TCR beta signatures, there were indications of both CMV infection and matching HLA type.

TCRdb fed the reads into MiXCR, producing one record per CDR3 protein. The sample records a few hundred thousand distinct CDR3 sequences, more than 40% being singletons. There are 16 residues in the CDR3. In germline, CDR1 is MNHEY, CDR2 SVGAGI. Trimming cost V 6 bases and J 4 bases; bases outside gene matches: 12. Study-level results: Adding up the frequency of public TCR beta families identified people who carried CMV plus the relevant HLA. Dominating the ex vivo response were HLA-C-restricted CMV-specific TCR beta clonotypes.

As to this clonotype: As yet, its antigen is unknown.

The V gene is TRBV6-5, the J gene TRBJ2-1; TRBD2 matches at 7 bases. This specimen was cultured PBMCs, taken from culture after CMV antigen stimulation. The receptor's source is a human donor in good health (CMV status not recorded). Some clones in this sample may be carry-over from other donors' samples. The CDR3: CASRQRWREYYNEQFF. The CDR3 nucleotides read TGTGCCAGCAGACAACGGTGGCGGGAGTATTACAATGAGCAGTTCTTC.